This entry is about one TCR beta chain. The data belong to a study of blood T cell repertoires in COVID-19. In Cohort 3, a recovered donor had either two negative PCRs, clearance, or symptom resolution. Using immunoSEQ multiplex PCR, the repertoire was profiled, and TCRdb retains in-frame clones only, with some absent. The table shows around 330,000 clones, with 70% to 90% occurring only once. This CDR3 is built from 14 residues. The germline CDR1 and CDR2 sequences are MNHEY and SMNVEV (reference sequence). The junction had 6 bases not matched to a gene; V was cut back by 5 bases and J by 6 bases. This chain uses TRBV27 with TRBJ1-5; 8 bases match TRBD1. This TCR was recovered from a woman aged 35 to 49 who had recovered from COVID-19. The sequenced material came from PBMCs or T cells enriched from blood (not recorded which). In nucleotides, the CDR3 is TGTGCCAGCAGTCTCGCAGGGGGCTTTCAGCCCCAGCATTTT. This encodes CASSLAGGFQPQHF.